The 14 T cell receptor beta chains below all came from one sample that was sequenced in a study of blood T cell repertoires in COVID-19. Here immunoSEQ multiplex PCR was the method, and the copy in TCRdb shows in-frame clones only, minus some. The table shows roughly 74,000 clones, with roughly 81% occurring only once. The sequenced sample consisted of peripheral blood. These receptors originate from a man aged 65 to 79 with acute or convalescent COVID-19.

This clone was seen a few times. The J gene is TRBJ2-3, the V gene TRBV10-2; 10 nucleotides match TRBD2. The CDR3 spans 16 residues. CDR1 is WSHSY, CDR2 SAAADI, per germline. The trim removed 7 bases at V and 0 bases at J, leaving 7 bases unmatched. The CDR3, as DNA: TGCGCCAGCACGAGAGTAGCGGGAGGCAGCACAGATACGCAGTATTTT. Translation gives CASTRVAGGSTDTQYF.

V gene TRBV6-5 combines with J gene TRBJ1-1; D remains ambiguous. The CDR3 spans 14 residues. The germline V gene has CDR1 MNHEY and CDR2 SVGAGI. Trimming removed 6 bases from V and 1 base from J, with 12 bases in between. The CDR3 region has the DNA TGTGCCAGCAGCCGGCGTCGGGGGAACACTGAAGCTTTCTTT. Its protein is CASSRRRGNTEAFF.

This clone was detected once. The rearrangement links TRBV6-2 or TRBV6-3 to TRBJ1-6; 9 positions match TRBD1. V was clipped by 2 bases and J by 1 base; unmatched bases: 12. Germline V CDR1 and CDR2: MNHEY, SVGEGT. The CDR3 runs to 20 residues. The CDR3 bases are TGTGCCAGCAGTTACCCATCGGACAGGGGAGGGATGTCCTATAATTCACCCCTCCACTTT. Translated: CASSYPSDRGGMSYNSPLHF.

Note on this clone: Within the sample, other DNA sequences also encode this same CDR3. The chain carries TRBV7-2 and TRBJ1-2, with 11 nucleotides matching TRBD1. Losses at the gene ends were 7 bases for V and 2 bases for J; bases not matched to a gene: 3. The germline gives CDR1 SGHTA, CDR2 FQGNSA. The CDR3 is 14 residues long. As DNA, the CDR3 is TGTGCCAGCAACGGACAGGGGGCGAACTATGGCTACACCTTC. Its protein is CASNGQGANYGYTF.

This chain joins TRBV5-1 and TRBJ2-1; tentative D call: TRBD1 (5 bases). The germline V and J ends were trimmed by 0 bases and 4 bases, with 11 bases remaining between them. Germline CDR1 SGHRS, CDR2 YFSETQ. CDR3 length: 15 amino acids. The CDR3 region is CASSLVQGPYNEQFF. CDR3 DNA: TGCGCCAGCAGCTTGGTGCAGGGTCCTTACAATGAGCAGTTCTTC.

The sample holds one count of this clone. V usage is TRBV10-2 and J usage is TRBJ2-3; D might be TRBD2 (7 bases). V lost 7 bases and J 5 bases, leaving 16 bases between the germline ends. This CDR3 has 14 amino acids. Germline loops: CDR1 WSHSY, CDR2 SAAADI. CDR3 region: CASNEGGSKDTQYF. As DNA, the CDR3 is TGCGCCAGCAACGAGGGGGGGTCTAAAGATACGCAGTATTTT.

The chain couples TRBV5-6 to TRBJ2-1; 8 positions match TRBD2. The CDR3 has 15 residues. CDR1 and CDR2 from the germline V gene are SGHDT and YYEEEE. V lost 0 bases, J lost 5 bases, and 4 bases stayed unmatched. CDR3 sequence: CASSLGQRGHNEQFF. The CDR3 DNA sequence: TGTGCCAGCAGCTTGGGACAGCGGGGGCACAATGAGCAGTTCTTC.

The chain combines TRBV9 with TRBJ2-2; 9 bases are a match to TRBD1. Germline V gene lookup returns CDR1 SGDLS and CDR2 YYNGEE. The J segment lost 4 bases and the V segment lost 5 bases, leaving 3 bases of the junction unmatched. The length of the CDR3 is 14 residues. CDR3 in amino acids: CASRTGGITGELFF. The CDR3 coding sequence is TGTGCCAGCAGAACAGGGGGCATCACCGGGGAGCTGTTTTTT.

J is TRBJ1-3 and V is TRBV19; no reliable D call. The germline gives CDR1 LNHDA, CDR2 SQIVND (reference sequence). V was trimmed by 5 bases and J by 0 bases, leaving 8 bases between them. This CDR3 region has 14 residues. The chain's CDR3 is CASSSQLSGNTIYF. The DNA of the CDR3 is TGTGCCAGTAGTTCACAGCTCTCTGGAAACACCATATATTTT.

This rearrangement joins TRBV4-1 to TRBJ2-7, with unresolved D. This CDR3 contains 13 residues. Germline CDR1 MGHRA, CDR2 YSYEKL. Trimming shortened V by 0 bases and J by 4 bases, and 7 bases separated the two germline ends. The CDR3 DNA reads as TGCGCCAGCAGCCAAGATTCTTTTTACGAGCAGTACTTC. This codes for CASSQDSFYEQYF.

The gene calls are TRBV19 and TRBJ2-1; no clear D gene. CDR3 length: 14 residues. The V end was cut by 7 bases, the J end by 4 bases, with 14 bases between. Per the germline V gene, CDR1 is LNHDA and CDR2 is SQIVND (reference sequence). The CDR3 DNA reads TGTGCCAGTATGCGGCAAATTAATTACAATGAGCAGTTCTTC. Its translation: CASMRQINYNEQFF.

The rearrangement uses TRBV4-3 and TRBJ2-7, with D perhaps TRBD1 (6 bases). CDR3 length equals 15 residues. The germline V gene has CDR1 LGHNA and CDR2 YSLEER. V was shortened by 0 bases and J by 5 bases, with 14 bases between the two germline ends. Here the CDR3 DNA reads TGCGCCAGCAGCCAAGATCAGGGTTACAGGGACGAGCAGTACTTC. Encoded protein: CASSQDQGYRDEQYF.

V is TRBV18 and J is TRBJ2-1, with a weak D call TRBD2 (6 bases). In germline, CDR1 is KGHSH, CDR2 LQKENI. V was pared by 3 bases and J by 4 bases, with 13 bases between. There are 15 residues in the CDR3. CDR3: CASSPPRAGYNEQFF. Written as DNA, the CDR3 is TGTGCCAGCTCACCTCCCAGGGCGGGGTACAATGAGCAGTTCTTC.

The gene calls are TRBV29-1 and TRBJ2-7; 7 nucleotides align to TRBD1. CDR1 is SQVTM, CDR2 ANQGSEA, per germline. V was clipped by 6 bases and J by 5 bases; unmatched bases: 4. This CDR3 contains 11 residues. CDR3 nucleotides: TGCAGCGTCGCCGACAGGGACGAGCAGTACTTC. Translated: CSVADRDEQYF.